The 5 T cell receptor beta chains presented below share a single source sample, sequenced in a study of T cell changes during pregnancy in multiple sclerosis (dated by TCRdb to about 2019). Receptor amplification or capture employed the immunoSEQ multiplex PCR assay. The table comes from immuneACCESS by way of TCRdb, which keeps in-frame sequences with V and J called. Part of the clones is missing from these tables; in studies checked, under half for an unresolved V gene and the rest for unknown reasons. This sample comprises tens of thousands of clones, about 93% of them detected only once. Of the sample, 0.84% is held by the ten largest clones. Material: peripheral blood, obtained in the third trimester of pregnancy. These receptors were taken from a female donor with multiple sclerosis, enrolled in a pregnancy study.

V and J are TRBV5-1 and TRBJ2-7; 12 positions agree with TRBD1. The germline V gene encodes CDR1 SGHRS and CDR2 YFSETQ. Trimming cost V 1 base and J 5 bases; bases outside gene matches: 4. The CDR3 contains 15 residues. CDR3 region: CASSLSGTGGDEQYF. The CDR3 DNA follows: TGCGCCAGCAGCTTGTCCGGGACAGGGGGCGACGAGCAGTACTTC.

V and J are TRBV27 and TRBJ2-7; 14 bases are shared with TRBD2. This CDR3 comprises 15 residues. The V gene's germline CDR1 is MNHEY and CDR2 SMNVEV (reference sequence). V gave up 5 bases and J gave up 7 bases; unmatched junction bases: 7. The CDR3 loop reads CASSPSRTSGREQYF. The CDR3 DNA reads TGTGCCAGCAGTCCATCCCGGACTAGCGGGAGGGAGCAGTACTTC.

Only a few counts were recorded for this clone. The chain is built from TRBV4-3 and TRBJ2-1; TRBD2 aligns across 13 bases. The CDR3 has 16 residues. Looked up from germline, CDR1 is LGHNA and CDR2 is YSLEER. The V and J ends lost 3 bases and 3 bases, in that order; junction bases with no gene match: 2. CDR3 sequence (DNA): TGCGCCAGCAGCCACGGACTAGCGGGAGACTACAATGAGCAGTTCTTC. Amino acids: CASSHGLAGDYNEQFF.

This clone was seen more than once but under ten times. The chain has TRBV19 and TRBJ1-1, with D possibly matching TRBD1 (6 bases). Looked up from germline, CDR1 is LNHDA and CDR2 is SQIVND (reference sequence). The V end was cut by 7 bases, the J end by 6 bases, with 18 bases between. The CDR3 runs to 14 residues. The CDR3 DNA reads as TGTGCCAGTAAGGTCGAGGGGGTCGGAGCTGAAGCTTTCTTT. The encoded protein is CASKVEGVGAEAFF.

The CDR3 coding sequence is TGTGCCAGCAGCGTAGCCACTGGGACTAGCGGGCCCGGGGAGCTGTTTTTT. Amino acid sequence: CASSVATGTSGPGELFF. The chain couples TRBV9 to TRBJ2-2; 12 bases are a match to TRBD2. The length of the CDR3 is 17 residues. Germline loops: CDR1 SGDLS, CDR2 YYNGEE. V shed 0 bases, J shed 6 bases, and the junction held 6 bases outside the gene matches.